Below, 23 T cell receptor beta chains from the same sample are listed, as sequenced in a study of cytomegalovirus exposure and HLA in healthy donors. Libraries were prepared by immunoSEQ multiplex PCR; TCRdb keeps only in-frame clonotypes and omits some of them. The data hold 150,000 to 200,000 clones, with roughly 82% observed a single time. The sample consisted of PBMCs. The receptors shown here come from a man in his late teens or twenties in good health and CMV-seropositive.

This chain connects TRBV7-8 to TRBJ2-5; TRBD2 agrees at 7 bases. The germline V gene encodes CDR1 SGHVS and CDR2 FQNEAQ. V trimming: 1 base; J trimming: 5 bases; junction bases outside the gene matches: 13. The CDR3 is 17 amino acids. CDR3 DNA: TGTGCCAGCAGCTTAGGACTAGCTCGGAGTGGGGGGGAGACCCAGTACTTC. It translates to CASSLGLARSGGETQYF.

This clone was recorded only once. CDR3 loop: CASSPLESGAYEQYF. The DNA for the CDR3 is TGTGCCAGCTCACCCCTAGAATCGGGGGCCTACGAGCAGTACTTC. The gene calls are TRBV18 and TRBJ2-7; D possibly corresponds to TRBD2 (6 bases). The CDR3 sequence is 15 residues long. Between the trimmed V and J ends, which lost 3 bases and 2 bases, there was a span of 14 bases. Germline CDR1 reads KGHSH; CDR2 reads LQKENI. The full variable domain, completed using reference TRBV18 and TRBJ2-7, is NAGVMQNPRHLVRRRGQEARLRCSPMKGHSHVYWYRQLPEEGLKFMVYLQKENIIDESGMPKERFSAEFPKEGPSILRIQQVVRGDSAAYFCASSPLESGAYEQYFGPGTRLTVT.

This clone was found once. The V gene is TRBV9, the J gene TRBJ2-5; 10 nucleotides align to TRBD1. With 4 bases clipped from V and 1 base from J, the junction kept 4 bases outside the gene matches. Per germline, CDR1 SGDLS and CDR2 YYNGEE. The CDR3 consists of 15 residues. The CDR3 bases are TGTGCCAGCAGCCTTTGGACAGGGGGCCAAGAGACCCAGTACTTC. Amino acids: CASSLWTGGQETQYF.

The V gene is TRBV27, the J gene TRBJ1-4; D may be TRBD1 (5 bases). Trimming left V 6 bases short and J 3 bases short, with 11 bases between. In germline, CDR1 is MNHEY, CDR2 SMNVEV (reference sequence). This CDR3 region has 14 residues. CDR3 in amino acids: CASSPQGANEKLFF. The DNA of the CDR3 is TGTGCCAGCAGCCCCCAAGGGGCTAATGAAAAACTGTTTTTT.

V is TRBV14 and J is TRBJ2-5, with D possibly TRBD2 on 6 matching bases. V was pared by 1 base and J by 6 bases, with 12 bases between. The CDR3 is made up of 14 amino acids. Germline loops: CDR1 SGHDN, CDR2 FVKESK. This chain's CDR3 is CASSQVRGWKTQYF. CDR3 bases: TGTGCCAGCAGCCAAGTGCGGGGTTGGAAGACCCAGTACTTC.

This chain connects TRBV9 to TRBJ1-1; 8 nucleotides line up with TRBD1. The trim removed 3 bases at V and 0 bases at J, leaving 7 bases unmatched. Per germline, CDR1 SGDLS and CDR2 YYNGEE. The CDR3 has 16 residues. The CDR3 region has the DNA TGTGCCAGCAGCGCCCAACAGGGGGGGGTGAACACTGAAGCTTTCTTT. Translation gives CASSAQQGGVNTEAFF.

The chain links TRBV23-1 to TRBJ1-4, with TRBD1 matching 12 bases. TRBV23-1 is given ORF status, its function remaining uncertain. The CDR3 consists of 16 residues. The V segment lost 1 base and the J segment 8 bases; nucleotides outside the gene matches: 5. The CDR3 region has the DNA TGCGCCAGCAGTCAATTCGGGACAGGGGGCAGGGAAAAACTGTTTTTT. Its translation is CASSQFGTGGREKLFF.

The rearrangement joins TRBV6-5 to TRBJ2-7, with a tentative D call TRBD2 (6 bases). CDR3 length: 15 residues. Germline CDR1 MNHEY, CDR2 SVGAGI. The V gene lost 4 bases and the J gene lost 5 bases, with 18 bases spanning the gap. The CDR3: CASSSEMGGVHEQYF. CDR3 nucleotides: TGTGCCAGCAGTTCCGAAATGGGGGGAGTACACGAGCAGTACTTC.

The chain has TRBV9 and TRBJ2-5; D is possibly TRBD1 (6 bases). Germline values: CDR1 SGDLS, CDR2 YYNGEE. Trimming removed 4 bases at V and 5 bases at J, with 18 bases between. The CDR3 has 15 amino acids. DNA of the CDR3: TGTGCCAGCAGCCCCCATGGCCGGCAGGGGGAGACCCAGTACTTC. It encodes CASSPHGRQGETQYF.

The chain carries TRBV5-4 and TRBJ2-5; 8 nucleotides align to TRBD2. V dropped 4 bases and J dropped 1; count of bases not matched to a gene: 12. Germline V CDR1 and CDR2: SGHNT, YYREEE (reference sequence). The CDR3 has 17 residues. CDR3 sequence: CASSPGAGGRLQETQYF. DNA of the CDR3: TGTGCCAGCAGCCCGGGGGCGGGCGGGAGGCTCCAAGAGACCCAGTACTTC.

The chain links TRBV30 to TRBJ1-5, with D possibly matching TRBD1 (5 bases). The CDR3 loop spans 17 amino acids. The ends were cut back, 3 bases at V and 5 bases at J, with 23 bases in the middle. The germline V gene encodes CDR1 GTSNPN and CDR2 SVGIG (reference sequence). In DNA form, the CDR3 reads TGTGCCTGGAGCCGACGGCGGGTTGGGGGGGTCTATCAGCCCCAGCATTTT. Residues: CAWSRRRVGGVYQPQHF.

The chain is built from TRBV5-1 and TRBJ2-7; D is unclear. Trimming took 0 bases from V and 2 from J, leaving 18 bases between them. The CDR3 loop spans 17 amino acids. CDR1 is SGHRS, CDR2 YFSETQ, per germline. The CDR3 loop reads CASSLETPSRYPYEQYF. The CDR3 nucleotides are TGCGCCAGCAGCTTGGAAACCCCAAGCCGATACCCCTACGAGCAGTACTTC.

This clone has just a few counts. This rearrangement joins TRBV27 to TRBJ2-7; tentative D call: TRBD2 (5 bases). Trimming removed 8 bases from V and 4 bases from J, with 9 bases in between. CDR1 MNHEY and CDR2 SMNVEV come from the germline V gene (reference sequence). The length of the CDR3 is 11 residues. The CDR3 loop is CASCRGYEQYF. As DNA, the CDR3 is TGTGCCAGCTGCCGGGGTTACGAGCAGTACTTC.

The gene calls are TRBV9 and TRBJ1-2, with TRBD1 matching 8 bases. Trimming at V came to 2 bases and at J to 7 bases, leaving 7 bases not matched to a gene. CDR3 length equals 14 residues. Germline values: CDR1 SGDLS, CDR2 YYNGEE. Written as DNA, the CDR3 is TGTGCCAGCAGCGTCGCCTCACAGGGGGGTGGCTACACCTTC. This codes for CASSVASQGGGYTF.

The V gene is TRBV7-9, the J gene TRBJ2-2; possible D gene TRBD2, 5 bases. Germline CDR1 reads SEHNR; CDR2 reads FQNEAQ (reference sequence). V was pared by 10 bases and J by 1 base, with 13 bases between. CDR3 length: 14 residues. The CDR3 nucleotides read TGTGCCACCCTAGCCTCCCAGAACACCGGGGAGCTGTTTTTT. Translated, it gives CATLASQNTGELFF.

DNA of the CDR3: TGTGCCAGCAGCTTATTATCGGGGGTTGGCGCTGAAGCTTTCTTT. Protein sequence: CASSLLSGVGAEAFF. The chain joins TRBV7-9 to TRBJ1-1; D is perhaps TRBD1 (5 bases). Germline V gives CDR1 SEHNR, CDR2 FQNEAQ (reference sequence). The CDR3 loop spans 15 amino acids. V was trimmed by 2 bases and J by 6 bases, leaving 16 bases between them.

The chain joins TRBV5-6 to TRBJ1-1; weak D call: TRBD1 (6 bases). The V gene's germline CDR1 is SGHDT and CDR2 YYEEEE. The ends were cut back, 5 bases at V and 4 bases at J, with 18 bases in the middle. The CDR3 consists of 15 residues. Here the CDR3 DNA reads TGTGCCAGCAGTTTAGAACAGGGAAGCGGCACTGAAGCTTTCTTT. Translation gives CASSLEQGSGTEAFF.

This clone is a singleton in its sample. The chain links TRBV9 to TRBJ2-2; D is perhaps TRBD1 (6 bases). Looked up from germline, CDR1 is SGDLS and CDR2 is YYNGEE. The CDR3 consists of 15 residues. V was clipped by 0 bases and J by 2 bases, with 8 bases between them. The CDR3 DNA reads as TGTGCCAGCAGCGTAGGGACAGAAAACACCGGGGAGCTGTTTTTT. It encodes CASSVGTENTGELFF.

This clone was recorded once. The CDR3 region has the DNA TGTGCCTGGAGGAGTCGATCTGGAAACACCATATATTTT. This sequence encodes CAWRSRSGNTIYF. The V call is TRBV30, the J call TRBJ1-3, with D unresolved. This CDR3 region has 13 residues. Germline V CDR1 and CDR2: GTSNPN, SVGIG (reference sequence). V was clipped by 3 bases and J by 1 base, with 7 bases between them.

CDR3 coding DNA: TGTGCCAGCAGCGTATCCCGTGAAACAGGGAACACTGAAGCTTTCTTT. Translation gives CASSVSRETGNTEAFF. This sequence joins TRBV9 and TRBJ1-1; possibly TRBD1 for D (5 bases). Germline V gene sequence: CDR1 SGDLS, CDR2 YYNGEE. The CDR3 totals 16 residues. Trimming pared 1 base from V and 1 base from J, leaving 14 bases between.

This rearrangement joins TRBV5-1 to TRBJ1-1; possible D gene TRBD1, 5 bases. Trimming left V 3 bases short and J 6 bases short, with 15 bases between. CDR1 SGHRS and CDR2 YFSETQ come from the germline V gene. The CDR3 consists of 14 residues. The CDR3 bases are TGCGCCAGCAGCTCCCCCGGGGGATGGGCTGAAGCTTTCTTT. This encodes CASSSPGGWAEAFF.

V gene TRBV27 combines with J gene TRBJ2-1; 12 nucleotides line up with TRBD2. The CDR3 runs 17 residues. From germline, CDR1 is MNHEY and CDR2 SMNVEV (reference sequence). V lost 2 bases to trimming and J lost 6 bases; unmatched junction nucleotides: 8. The chain's CDR3 is CASSLNPSGRAVNEQFF. In DNA form, the CDR3 reads TGTGCCAGCAGTTTAAATCCTAGCGGGAGGGCCGTCAATGAGCAGTTCTTC.

The chain carries TRBV27 and TRBJ1-2; 8 nucleotides agree with TRBD1. Germline V gene data show CDR1 as MNHEY and CDR2 as SMNVEV (reference sequence). Unmatched junction bases numbered 8, after V lost 5 bases and J lost 3 bases. The CDR3 runs to 15 residues. CDR3 in amino acids: CASSPTGQGDYGYTF. The CDR3 nucleotides read TGTGCCAGCAGTCCCACAGGACAGGGCGACTATGGCTACACCTTC.